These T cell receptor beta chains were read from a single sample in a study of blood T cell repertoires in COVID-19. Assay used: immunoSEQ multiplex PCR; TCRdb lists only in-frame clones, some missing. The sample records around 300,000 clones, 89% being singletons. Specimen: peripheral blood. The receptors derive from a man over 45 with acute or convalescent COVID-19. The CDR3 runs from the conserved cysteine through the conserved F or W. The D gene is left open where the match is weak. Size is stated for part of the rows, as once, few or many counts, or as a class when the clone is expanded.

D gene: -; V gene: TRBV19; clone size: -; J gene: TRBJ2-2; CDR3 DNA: TGTGCCAGTACCGACGGTGGGCAGGTTAGAACCGGGGAGCTGTTTTTT; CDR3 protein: CASTDGGQVRTGELFF
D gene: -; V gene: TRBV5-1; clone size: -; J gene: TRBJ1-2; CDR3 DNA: TGCGCCAGCAGCTTGGGTCGTGGAGGCTATGGCTACACCTTC; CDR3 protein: CASSLGRGGYGYTF
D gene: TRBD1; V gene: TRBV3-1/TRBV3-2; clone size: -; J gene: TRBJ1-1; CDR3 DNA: TGTGCCAGCAGCAACGGACAGGGGAACACTGAAGCTTTCTTT; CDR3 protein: CASSNGQGNTEAFF
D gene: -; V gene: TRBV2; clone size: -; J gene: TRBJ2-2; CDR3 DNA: TGTGCCAGCAGTTTCACCCCGAGCACCGGGGAGCTGTTTTTT; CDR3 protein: CASSFTPSTGELFF
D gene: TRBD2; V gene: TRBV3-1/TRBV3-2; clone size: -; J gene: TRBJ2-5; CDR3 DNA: TGTGCCAGCAGCCAAGACCTTGGACTAGCTGGGGAGACCCAGTACTTC; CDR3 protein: CASSQDLGLAGETQYF
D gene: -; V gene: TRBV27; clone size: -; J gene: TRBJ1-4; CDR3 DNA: TGTGCCAGCGGAGAAAGGCACCATAATGAAAAACTGTTTTTT; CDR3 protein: CASGERHHNEKLFF
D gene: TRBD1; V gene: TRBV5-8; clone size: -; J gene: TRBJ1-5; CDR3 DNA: TGTGCCAGTCTTACAGGGGTTGGGGATCAGCCCCAGCATTTT; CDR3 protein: CASLTGVGDQPQHF
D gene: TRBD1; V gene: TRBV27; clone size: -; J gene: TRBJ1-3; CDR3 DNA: TGTGCCAGCACCATACCCTGGGACAGCCCCTCTGGAAACACCATATATTTT; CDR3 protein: CASTIPWDSPSGNTIYF
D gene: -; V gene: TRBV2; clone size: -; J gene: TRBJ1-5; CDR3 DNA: TGTGCCAGCACCCGAACGGGTACTCAGCCCCAGCATTTT; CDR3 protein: CASTRTGTQPQHF
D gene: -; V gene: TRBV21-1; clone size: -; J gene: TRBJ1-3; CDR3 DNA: TGTGCCAGCAGCTCACCGGGACAGAAAGGAAACACCATATATTTT; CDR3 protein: CASSSPGQKGNTIYF
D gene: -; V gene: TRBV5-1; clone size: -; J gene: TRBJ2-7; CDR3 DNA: TGCGCCAGCAGCCTCCGTGAGCAGTACTTC; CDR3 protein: CASSLREQYF
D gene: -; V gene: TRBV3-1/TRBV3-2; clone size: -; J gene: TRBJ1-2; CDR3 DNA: TGTGCCAGCAGCCAAGGTCTCTCGCCAGGGGAGAGCTACACCTTC; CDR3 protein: CASSQGLSPGESYTF
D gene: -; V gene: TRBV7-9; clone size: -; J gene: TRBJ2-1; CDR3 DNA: TGTGCCAGCAGCTTAGCCCCTATCTACAATGAGCAGTTCTTC; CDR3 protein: CASSLAPIYNEQFF
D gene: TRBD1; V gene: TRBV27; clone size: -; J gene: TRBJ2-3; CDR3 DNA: TGTGCCAGCAGTGATCGGACAGGGGGGACAGATACGCAGTATTTT; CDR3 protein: CASSDRTGGTDTQYF
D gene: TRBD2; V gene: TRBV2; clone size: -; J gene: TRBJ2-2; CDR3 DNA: TGTGCCAGCCTGCCGGGACTAGCGGGGGGCACGAACACCGGGGAGCTGTTTTTT; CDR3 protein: CASLPGLAGGTNTGELFF
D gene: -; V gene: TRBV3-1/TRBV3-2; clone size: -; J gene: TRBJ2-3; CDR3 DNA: TGTGCCAGCAGCCAAGGCCGGGGGGCCGGTTTTCAAGATACGCAGTATTTT; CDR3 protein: CASSQGRGAGFQDTQYF
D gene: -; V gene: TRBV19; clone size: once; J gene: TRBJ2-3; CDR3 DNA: TGTGCCAGTAGTCCCGTAGGACAGCGAAGGGGCACAGATACGCAGTATTTT; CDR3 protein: CASSPVGQRRGTDTQYF
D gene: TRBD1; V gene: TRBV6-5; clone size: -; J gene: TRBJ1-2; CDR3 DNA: TGTGCCAGCAGTTCCAGGGGGGATGGCTACACCTTC; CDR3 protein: CASSSRGDGYTF
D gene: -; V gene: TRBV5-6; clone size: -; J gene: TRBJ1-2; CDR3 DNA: TGTGCCAGCAGCGAGACAGCTAATGGCTACACCTTC; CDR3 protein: CASSETANGYTF
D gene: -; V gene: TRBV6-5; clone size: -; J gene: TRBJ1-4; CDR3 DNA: TGTGCCAGCAGGAACTCGGGGGGGGCTAATGAAAAACTGTTTTTT; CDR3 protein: CASRNSGGANEKLFF
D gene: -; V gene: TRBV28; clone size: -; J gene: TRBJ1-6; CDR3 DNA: TGTGCCAGCATCAGGGGCAGTTCGAATAATTCACCCCTCCACTTT; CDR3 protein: CASIRGSSNNSPLHF
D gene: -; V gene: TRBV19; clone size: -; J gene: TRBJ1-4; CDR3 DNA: TGTGCCAGTAGAACGCGACCGACAGGTCCTAATGAAAAACTGTTTTTT; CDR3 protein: CASRTRPTGPNEKLFF
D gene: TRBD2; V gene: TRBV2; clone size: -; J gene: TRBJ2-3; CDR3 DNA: TGTGCCAGCAGTGAAGGGGGACTAGCGGGGATGAGCACAGATACGCAGTATTTT; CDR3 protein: CASSEGGLAGMSTDTQYF
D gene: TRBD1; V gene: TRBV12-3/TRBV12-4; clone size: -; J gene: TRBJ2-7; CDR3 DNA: TGTGCCAGCAGTCGGGACAGGGGTCTCGAGCAGTACTTC; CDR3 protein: CASSRDRGLEQYF